This T cell receptor (beta chain) was identified in a study of T cell responses to AZD1222 COVID-19 vaccine. The CDR3 is 16 residues long. Trimming removed 6 bases from V and 7 bases from J, with 21 bases in between. Looked up from germline, CDR1 is ENHRY and CDR2 is SYGVKD. About this clone itself: Its matching antigen is unknown.

The assay was immunoSEQ multiplex PCR, and TCRdb's table has in-frame clones only and misses some. The sample holds over 100,000 clones, around 87% seen once. Study conclusions and caveats: Increased Spike-specific TCR breadth and depth were observed after two AZD1222 doses.

The sequenced sample was peripheral blood, obtained 28 days after the second AZD1222 dose. The chain joins TRBV10-3 to TRBJ2-2; D tentatively fits TRBD1 or TRBD2 (6 bases each). The receptor's source is an adult who received the AZD1222 COVID-19 vaccine. CDR3 coding DNA: TGTGCCATCAGCCGCCCCACGGGGGCGCTAGACGGGGAGCTGTTTTTT. This encodes CAISRPTGALDGELFF.